Each of the 18 T cell receptor beta chains below was sequenced from the same sample in a study of response to subunit inactivated influenza vaccine. Using its own MiXCR run on the RT-PCR reads, TCRdb lists one record per CDR3 protein. The sample has roughly 500,000 distinct CDR3 sequences; approximately 15% are singletons. This specimen consisted of CD4+ T cells sorted from PBMCs, obtained less than 30 months after vaccination. These receptor sequences come from a man aged 50 to 69 who received an inactivated influenza vaccine.

This clonotype was recorded a few times. The V call is TRBV12-3 or TRBV12-4, the J call TRBJ2-1; 7 nucleotides match TRBD1. The V gene end was trimmed by 6 bases and the J gene end by 3 bases; junction bases not matched to a gene: 11. This CDR3 contains 16 residues. The DNA for the CDR3 is TGTGCCAGCAGGGCTGACAGGGACATATACTACAATGAGCAGTTCTTC. It specifies CASRADRDIYYNEQFF.

The chain uses TRBV11-2 and TRBJ2-7; D could derive from TRBD1 or TRBD2 (5 bases each). The V end was cut by 6 bases, the J end by 0 bases, with 24 bases between. This CDR3 is 18 amino acids long. CDR1 and CDR2 (germline): SGHAT, FQNNGV. The DNA for the CDR3 is TGTGCCAGCAGTGCCGGGACGATAGGGGAATCGGTCTCCTACGAGCAGTACTTC. Its translation: CASSAGTIGESVSYEQYF.

There are a few counts of this clonotype. The gene calls are TRBV4-3 and TRBJ2-3, with TRBD2 matching 9 bases. The CDR3 covers 15 residues. Looked up from germline, CDR1 is LGHNA and CDR2 is YSLEER. The ends lost 2 bases at V and 1 base at J; junction bases unmatched: 1. CDR3 coding DNA: TGCGCCAGCAGCCAACAGCGGGAGGGCACAGATACGCAGTATTTT. This gives the protein CASSQQREGTDTQYF.

The chain has TRBV7-3 and TRBJ2-7; TRBD1 matches 10 bases. V was clipped by 8 bases and J by 8 bases; unmatched bases: 9. Germline V lookup: CDR1 SGHTA, CDR2 FQGTGA. This CDR3 has 13 residues. The CDR3 loop is CASGTGTGAQQYF. The CDR3, as DNA: TGTGCCAGCGGGACGGGGACAGGGGCTCAGCAGTACTTC.

The CDR3 loop reads CASSKTGASQPQHF. The CDR3 region has the DNA TGTGCCAGCAGCAAGACAGGGGCGAGTCAGCCCCAGCATTTT. The V call is TRBV21-1, the J call TRBJ1-5; the D call TRBD1 from the table was never checked on the DNA. TRBV21-1 is a recognized pseudogene. The CDR3 is 14 residues long.

J is TRBJ2-3 and V is TRBV24-1, with 9 nucleotides matching TRBD1. CDR3 size: 16 residues. Trimming cost V 0 bases and J 3 bases; bases outside gene matches: 3. Germline-derived CDR1 and CDR2 are KGHDR and SFDVKD. The CDR3 reads CATSDLPGTGTDTQYF. DNA of the CDR3: TGTGCCACCAGTGATTTGCCCGGGACAGGGACAGATACGCAGTATTTT.

The chain couples TRBV9 to TRBJ1-1; D ambiguous. The CDR3 spans 15 residues. Trimming left V 4 bases short and J 8 bases short, with 21 bases between. Germline V gives CDR1 SGDLS, CDR2 YYNGEE. The CDR3 DNA reads as TGTGCCAGCAGCCCCTCCCTTCGGGGATTCCCAGAAGCTTTCTTT. Translated, it gives CASSPSLRGFPEAFF.

This clonotype was observed at least ten times. The V call is TRBV10-3, the J call TRBJ2-2; 9 bases are shared with TRBD2. With 3 bases clipped from V and 2 bases from J, the junction kept 4 bases outside the gene matches. The CDR3 runs 16 residues. Germline CDR1 and CDR2: ENHRY and SYGVKD. The DNA of the CDR3 is TGTGCCATCAGTGAAAGGCTAGCGGGAAACACCGGGGAGCTGTTTTTT. This encodes CAISERLAGNTGELFF.

This clonotype was seen many times. The rearrangement uses TRBV2 and TRBJ2-2; the D is unclear. CDR1 is SNHLY and CDR2 is FYNNEI in the germline V gene. The V end was cut by 1 base, the J end by 2 bases, with 2 bases between. This CDR3 has 13 amino acids. The CDR3 DNA follows: TGTGCCAGCAGTGAAGACAACACCGGGGAGCTGTTTTTT. Encoded protein: CASSEDNTGELFF.

This clonotype appeared a few times. J is TRBJ2-1 and V is TRBV5-4, with 8 positions matching TRBD1. V gave up 3 bases and J gave up 5 bases; unmatched junction bases: 7. Germline values: CDR1 SGHNT, CDR2 YYREEE (reference sequence). This CDR3 contains 15 residues. CDR3 in DNA: TGTGCCAGCAGCTGGACAGGGTACGGCCACAATGAGCAGTTCTTC. Its translation is CASSWTGYGHNEQFF.

The sample holds a few counts of this clonotype. The chain is built from TRBV4-1 and TRBJ2-3, with TRBD2 matching over 7 bases. Per germline, CDR1 MGHRA and CDR2 YSYEKL. The CDR3 is 17 amino acids. With 1 base clipped from V and 0 bases from J, the junction kept 7 bases outside the gene matches. CDR3 in amino acids: CASSQAAGGSSTDTQYF. The CDR3 region has the DNA TGCGCCAGCAGCCAAGCGGCTGGCGGGAGTAGCACAGATACGCAGTATTTT.

The chain joins TRBV6-1 to TRBJ1-5; TRBD1 agrees at 10 bases. The CDR3 length is 14 residues. Germline CDR1 and CDR2: MNHNS and SASEGT. V dropped 7 bases and J dropped 4; count of bases not matched to a gene: 4. The CDR3 loop reads CASKGTGVNQPQHF. The DNA of the CDR3 is TGTGCCAGCAAAGGGACAGGGGTAAATCAGCCCCAGCATTTT.

This clonotype turned up a few times. The chain employs TRBV6-5 and TRBJ2-7; no reliable D call. Germline-derived CDR1 and CDR2 are MNHEY and SVGAGI. This CDR3 is 15 amino acids long. V was pared by 0 bases and J by 0 bases, with 9 bases between. This CDR3 reads CASSYSKPSSYEQYF. The CDR3 DNA follows: TGTGCCAGCAGTTACTCGAAGCCGAGCTCCTACGAGCAGTACTTC.

This clonotype was observed at least ten times. The J gene is TRBJ1-2, the V gene TRBV6-5, with a possible D match to TRBD1 (6 bases). The CDR3 runs to 14 residues. Germline V gene data show CDR1 as MNHEY and CDR2 as SVGAGI. V was pared by 4 bases and J by 8 bases, with 17 bases between. The CDR3 DNA reads TGTGCCAGCAGTTCCCCCGTTGGGGGCAACGGCTACACCTTC. Encoded protein: CASSSPVGGNGYTF.

This clonotype was counted at least ten times. The rearrangement links TRBV10-3 to TRBJ2-3; D ambiguous. The germline V gene encodes CDR1 ENHRY and CDR2 SYGVKD. This CDR3 comprises 14 residues. V lost 3 bases, J lost 2 bases, and 9 bases lay in between. In DNA, the CDR3 is TGTGCCATCAGTGAAGACATTCCCACAGATACGCAGTATTTT. It specifies CAISEDIPTDTQYF.

The V and J genes are TRBV9 and TRBJ2-3; D gene uncertain. Trimming pared 3 bases from V and 2 bases from J, leaving 4 bases between. Germline-derived CDR1 and CDR2 are SGDLS and YYNGEE. This CDR3 spans 12 amino acids. CDR3 residues: CASSADTDTQYF. As DNA, the CDR3 is TGTGCCAGCAGCGCCGACACAGATACGCAGTATTTT.

This chain joins TRBV6-2 or TRBV6-3 and TRBJ2-5; D uncertain. Trimming took 6 bases from V and 3 from J, leaving 11 bases between them. The CDR3 is made up of 13 amino acids. The germline V gene encodes CDR1 MNHEY and CDR2 SVGEGT. The CDR3 DNA reads as TGTGCCAGCAGCTCGAACACAAAAGAGACCCAGTACTTC. The encoded protein is CASSSNTKETQYF.

The V and J genes are TRBV5-4 and TRBJ2-7, with 12 nucleotides matching TRBD2. The CDR3 contains 16 residues. Losses at the gene ends were 4 bases for V and 3 bases for J; bases not matched to a gene: 8. Germline V gene sequence: CDR1 SGHNT, CDR2 YYREEE (reference sequence). The CDR3 spells CASSQGLAGSIYEQYF. DNA for the CDR3: TGTGCCAGCAGCCAGGGACTAGCGGGCAGCATCTACGAGCAGTACTTC.